This is a list of T cell receptor beta chains from one sample in a study of a mutant IDH1 vaccine in newly diagnosed glioma. TCRdb's copy holds only in-frame clones and misses some; the assay was immunoSEQ multiplex PCR. This table has about 34,000 clones, about three quarters appearing once. Sequencing used peripheral blood mononuclear cells (PBMCs), obtained from a glioma patient treated with radiotherapy, temozolomide or both. The receptors here all came from a man in his fifties or sixties with glioma. Some clones in this sample may be carry-over from other donors' samples. Each CDR3 is given with its conserved first and last residue. D genes are given only for firm matches. A row's size may be missing; if present it is once, few, many or a size class.

abundance,j_gene,d_gene,v_gene,CDR3aa,CDR3nt
.,TRBJ1-1,.,TRBV5-4,CASSLGDIEGAFF,TGTGCCAGCAGCTTGGGGGACATTGAGGGAGCTTTCTTT
few,TRBJ1-1,.,TRBV6-1,CASSLEGDTEAFF,TGTGCCAGCAGCCTCGAGGGGGACACTGAAGCTTTCTTT
.,TRBJ2-4,.,TRBV18,CASSPGGGRNIQYF,TGTGCCAGCTCACCAGGGGGCGGGCGGAACATTCAGTACTTC
.,TRBJ2-2,.,TRBV18,CASSYGGGQDTGELFF,TGTGCCAGCTCTTATGGCGGCGGGCAGGACACCGGGGAGCTGTTTTTT
.,TRBJ2-3,.,TRBV7-9,CASSSPTDTQYF,TGTGCCAGCAGCTCCCCTACAGATACGCAGTATTTT
.,TRBJ1-1,.,TRBV7-8,CASSSRLGAEAFF,TGTGCCAGCAGCTCCCGGCTGGGGGCTGAAGCTTTCTTT
.,TRBJ2-1,.,TRBV19,CASSIGVNNEQFF,TGTGCCAGTAGTATAGGAGTGAACAATGAGCAGTTCTTC
.,TRBJ2-5,.,TRBV11-1,CASSSSRGETQYF,TGTGCCAGCAGCTCCTCGCGGGGAGAGACCCAGTACTTC
few,TRBJ2-2,TRBD1,TRBV6-4,CASRAQGAHGELFF,TGTGCCAGCAGAGCGCAGGGGGCCCACGGGGAGCTGTTTTTT
once,TRBJ2-6,TRBD2,TRBV10-3,CAISESGSSGANVLTF,TGTGCCATCAGTGAGAGCGGGAGCTCTGGGGCCAACGTCCTGACTTTC
.,TRBJ2-7,TRBD1,TRBV2,CASRIQGGEQYF,TGTGCCAGCAGAATACAGGGGGGCGAGCAGTACTTC
.,TRBJ1-1,.,TRBV14,CASSPLTAFAAAFF,TGTGCCAGCAGCCCCCTTACAGCCTTCGCTGCAGCTTTCTTT
once,TRBJ2-1,.,TRBV7-2,CASSSSSSSYNEQFF,TGTGCCAGCAGCTCCAGCTCGAGCTCCTACAATGAGCAGTTCTTC
few,TRBJ1-5,.,TRBV7-9,CASSLGPRQDQPQHF,TGTGCCAGCAGCTTAGGGCCCCGGCAGGATCAGCCCCAGCATTTT
.,TRBJ2-3,.,TRBV29-1,CSVMVTTDTQYF,TGCAGCGTTATGGTAACAACAGATACGCAGTATTTT
.,TRBJ1-3,.,TRBV6-6,CASSYTGETGNTIYF,TGTGCCAGCAGTTATACCGGGGAAACTGGAAACACCATATATTTT
.,TRBJ2-5,TRBD1,TRBV7-9,CASRTTGTGALETQYF,TGTGCCAGCAGAACGACCGGGACAGGGGCTTTAGAGACCCAGTACTTC
.,TRBJ2-1,.,TRBV5-1,CASSFGGASYNEQFF,TGCGCCAGCAGCTTTGGGGGAGCGAGCTACAATGAGCAGTTCTTC
.,TRBJ2-1,TRBD2,TRBV5-1,CASSLLVSGGSKQFF,TGCGCCAGCAGCTTGCTAGTTAGCGGGGGGTCTAAGCAGTTCTTC
once,TRBJ2-3,.,TRBV29-1,CSVVRRLGDTQYF,TGCAGCGTTGTTCGGCGGTTGGGAGATACGCAGTATTTT
.,TRBJ2-7,.,TRBV7-2,CASSLLGASYEQYF,TGTGCCAGCAGCTTACTCGGGGCTAGCTACGAGCAGTACTTC
.,TRBJ2-1,.,TRBV14,CASNRGGDNEQFF,TGTGCCAGCAATAGGGGGGGAGACAATGAGCAGTTCTTC
.,TRBJ1-4,.,TRBV9,CASSSGAPTDREKLFF,TGTGCCAGCAGCAGCGGGGCCCCCACGGATCGCGAAAAACTGTTTTTT
.,TRBJ2-5,.,TRBV4-1,CASSQPQLYQETQYF,TGCGCCAGCAGCCAGCCACAGCTGTACCAAGAGACCCAGTACTTC
.,TRBJ1-5,TRBD1,TRBV19,CASTTTGAFNQPQHF,TGTGCCAGTACCACAACAGGGGCCTTCAATCAGCCCCAGCATTTT
.,TRBJ1-5,.,TRBV6-1,CASMESGPQHF,TGTGCCAGCATGGAGTCGGGGCCCCAGCATTTT
.,TRBJ2-7,.,TRBV2,CASSADGDYEQYF,TGTGCCAGCAGTGCTGACGGTGACTACGAGCAGTACTTC
few,TRBJ2-3,.,TRBV29-1,CSVDRGGADTQYF,TGCAGCGTTGACAGGGGGGGGGCAGATACGCAGTATTTT
.,TRBJ2-7,.,TRBV4-1,CASSQDMFGYEQYF,TGCGCCAGCAGCCAAGATATGTTCGGGTACGAGCAGTACTTC
once,TRBJ2-5,TRBD2,TRBV9,CASSVAPSGGLMDQYF,TGTGCCAGCAGCGTAGCGCCTAGCGGGGGCCTGATGGACCAGTACTTC
once,TRBJ2-2,TRBD2,TRBV15,CATSRSGGLSGELFF,TGTGCCACCAGCAGGAGCGGGGGGTTGTCCGGGGAGCTGTTTTTT
.,TRBJ2-3,TRBD2,TRBV6-5,CASSYAGVSTDTQYF,TGTGCCAGCAGTTACGCGGGAGTATCAACAGATACGCAGTATTTT
.,TRBJ2-4,.,TRBV18,CASSREGKNIQYF,TGTGCCAGCTCACGGGAAGGGAAAAACATTCAGTACTTC
.,TRBJ1-6,.,TRBV2,CASIFLEGGLDSPLHF,TGTGCCAGCATTTTCTTAGAAGGCGGGCTTGATTCACCCCTCCACTTT
.,TRBJ2-7,.,TRBV5-4,CASSRPTESSYEQYF,TGTGCCAGCAGCCGCCCGACGGAGAGCTCCTACGAGCAGTACTTC
few,TRBJ1-5,TRBD1,TRBV4-1,CASSLGQTNQPQHF,TGCGCCAGCAGCCTGGGACAGACAAATCAGCCCCAGCATTTT
.,TRBJ2-1,.,TRBV18,CASSLNNRGGEQFF,TGTGCCAGCTCACTAAATAACAGAGGGGGTGAGCAGTTCTTC
.,TRBJ2-1,.,TRBV29-1,CSVLEGGRYNEQFF,TGCAGCGTTCTGGAGGGGGGGCGATACAATGAGCAGTTCTTC
once,TRBJ2-3,TRBD2,TRBV5-4,CASSPGTNTDTQYF,TGTGCCAGCAGCCCGGGGACTAACACAGATACGCAGTATTTT
.,TRBJ2-6,.,TRBV30,CAWSKPGAGANVLTF,TGTGCCTGGAGTAAGCCGGGGGCCGGGGCCAACGTCCTGACTTTC
.,TRBJ2-3,TRBD2,TRBV19,CASSPRRAGAVGGQYF,TGTGCCAGTAGTCCCCGTAGAGCGGGGGCAGTCGGTGGGCAGTATTTT
.,TRBJ2-1,.,TRBV2,CASSERGGASNEQFF,TGTGCCAGCAGTGAAAGAGGGGGGGCGTCCAATGAGCAGTTCTTC
.,TRBJ1-1,.,TRBV10-3,CAISESGLNEAFF,TGTGCCATCAGTGAGTCAGGGCTCAATGAAGCTTTCTTT